Presented here are 16 T cell receptor beta chains from one specimen sequenced in a study of post-analysis software for immune sequencing data. cDNA libraries for TCR beta contained unique molecular identifiers. In TCRdb, the PCR reads were re-called with MiXCR into one record per CDR3 protein. The table records about 770,000 distinct CDR3 sequences, roughly 46% of them present only once. Their cognate antigens are unknown. Study results and limitations: Elevated frequency relative to controls characterized a handful of TRBV segments in patients, TRBV5-6, TRBV5-1 and TRBV20-1 among them.

Material: blood. These receptors were obtained from a girl aged 5-17 years with multiple sclerosis.

Only a few counts were recorded for this clonotype. The chain employs TRBV6-5 and TRBJ2-3; no clear D. The CDR3 has 15 amino acids. V lost 0 bases, J lost 5 bases, and 12 bases lay in between. The germline V gene has CDR1 MNHEY and CDR2 SVGAGI. DNA of the CDR3: TGTGCCAGCAGTTACTCAGGTGATGAAGGAGATACGCAGTATTTT. Translated, it gives CASSYSGDEGDTQYF.

This clonotype was seen a handful of times. This chain joins TRBV9 and TRBJ2-3, with 8 positions matching TRBD2. Per germline, CDR1 SGDLS and CDR2 YYNGEE. Unmatched junction bases numbered 9, after V lost 7 bases and J lost 2 bases. This CDR3 region has 15 residues. CDR3 DNA sequence: TGTGCCAGCGCTACTAGCGGAAGCATCACAGATACGCAGTATTTT. Protein sequence: CASATSGSITDTQYF.

The V call is TRBV12-5, the J call TRBJ1-1, with D possibly TRBD1 on 5 matching bases. The V gene lost 2 bases and the J gene lost 5 bases, with 9 bases spanning the gap. CDR3 size: 13 residues. Germline assignment: CDR1 LGHNT and CDR2 FRNRAP. The CDR3 reads CASGLMGRTEAFF. CDR3 nucleotides: TGTGCTAGTGGTTTGATGGGACGGACTGAAGCTTTCTTT.

The table lists this clonotype with a count of one. The chain links TRBV7-2 to TRBJ2-5, with TRBD1 matching over 7 bases. The germline V gene encodes CDR1 SGHTA and CDR2 FQGNSA. The CDR3 runs to 16 residues. J gave up 11 bases and V 4 bases, and 19 bases lay outside the gene matches. The CDR3 DNA follows: TGTGCCAGCAGCTCGAAGGAACAGGGGCGCGTCATGGAGCAGTACTTC. Its protein is CASSSKEQGRVMEQYF.

This CDR3 reads CASSSPAGSYNYGYTF. In DNA form, the CDR3 reads TGTGCCAGCAGTTCCCCGGCAGGTTCCTATAACTATGGCTACACCTTC. V is TRBV6-1 and J is TRBJ1-2; D is unclear. Germline CDR1 MNHNS, CDR2 SASEGT. Between the trimmed V and J ends, which lost 5 bases and 1 base, there was a span of 17 bases. The CDR3 sequence is 16 residues long.

This rearrangement joins TRBV7-9 to TRBJ2-7, with a tentative D call TRBD1 (5 bases). The V end lost 1 base, the J end lost 5 bases, and 12 bases lay between the germline ends. The germline gives CDR1 SEHNR, CDR2 FQNEAQ (reference sequence). This CDR3 contains 14 residues. The CDR3 sequence is CASSLGSGPNEQYF. CDR3 DNA sequence: TGTGCCAGCAGCTTAGGATCAGGGCCAAACGAGCAGTACTTC. Supplemented by reference TRBV7-9 and TRBJ2-7, the full variable domain reads DTGVSQNPRHKITKRGQNVTFRCDPISEHNRLYWYRQTLGQGPEFLTYFQNEAQLEKSRLLSDRFSAERPKGSFSTLEIQRTEQGDSAMYLCASSLGSGPNEQYFGPGTRLTVT.

CDR3 sequence reads: CSVGARRYGYTF. CDR3 DNA: TGCAGCGTTGGTGCACGACGTTATGGCTACACCTTC. The V and J genes are TRBV29-1 and TRBJ1-2; no reliable D call. The V gene's germline CDR1 is SQVTM and CDR2 ANQGSEA. The CDR3 length is 12 residues. Trimming took off 4 bases at V and 5 bases at J, with 11 bases between the two ends.

The chain carries TRBV30 and TRBJ2-1; unclear D gene. The better agreement between TRBJ2-7 and the DNA end casts doubt on the J call. The germline gives CDR1 GTSNPN, CDR2 SVGIG (reference sequence). The CDR3 runs to 15 residues. The CDR3 is CAWSSPRNSYNEQYF. The CDR3 DNA is TGTGCCTGGAGTTCTCCTAGAAACTCCTACAATGAGCAGTACTTC.

This clonotype came up a few times. The gene calls are TRBV4-1 and TRBJ1-2; D not resolved. The CDR3 sequence is 16 residues long. V lost 0 bases, J lost 4 bases, and 15 bases lay in between. Germline CDR1 and CDR2: MGHRA and YSYEKL. The CDR3 loop is CASSQEVRGRVYGYTF. DNA for the CDR3: TGCGCCAGCAGCCAAGAAGTACGGGGAAGGGTCTATGGCTACACCTTC.

The chain carries TRBV28 and TRBJ2-7, with D possibly matching TRBD1 (6 bases). The germline CDR1 and CDR2 sequences are MDHEN and SYDVKM. V shed 6 bases and J shed 5 bases, with 20 bases lying between them. The CDR3 has 15 amino acids. This CDR3 is CASRRRQGLSDEQYF. CDR3 nucleotide sequence: TGTGCCAGCAGACGACGCCAGGGGCTGTCGGACGAGCAGTACTTC.

The genes are TRBV27 and TRBJ2-3; TRBD2 matches at 11 bases. This CDR3 contains 15 residues. The V and J ends lost 7 bases and 4 bases, in that order; junction bases with no gene match: 7. Germline V CDR1 and CDR2: MNHEY, SMNVEV (reference sequence). The CDR3 sequence is CASKLAGGRADTQYF. As DNA, the CDR3 is TGTGCCAGCAAGCTAGCGGGAGGCCGGGCAGATACGCAGTATTTT.

The rearrangement joins TRBV9 to TRBJ2-5, with D uncertain. The length of the CDR3 is 14 residues. V was trimmed by 2 bases and J by 1 base, leaving 9 bases between them. The V gene's germline CDR1 is SGDLS and CDR2 YYNGEE. The CDR3 reads CASSVSQTQETQYF. The CDR3 DNA follows: TGTGCCAGCAGCGTGTCCCAAACCCAAGAGACCCAGTACTTC.

In its sample, this clonotype was seen a few times. The V gene is TRBV27, the J gene TRBJ2-5; D perhaps matches TRBD1 (5 bases). Germline CDR1 MNHEY, CDR2 SMNVEV (reference sequence). The CDR3 spans 16 residues. Trimming took 2 bases from V and 5 from J, leaving 18 bases between them. CDR3 DNA: TGTGCCAGCAGTTTAAGTGCAGGGTACCACCTGGAGACCCAGTACTTC. This gives the protein CASSLSAGYHLETQYF.

The V and J genes are TRBV7-8 and TRBJ2-1; the match to TRBD2 covers 7 bases. The CDR3 extends over 16 amino acids. Looked up from germline, CDR1 is SGHVS and CDR2 is FQNEAQ. J gave up 5 bases and V 4 bases, and 11 bases lay outside the gene matches. The CDR3 DNA follows: TGTGCCAGCAGCTCGCTAGCGGCCAAGATGGACAATGAGCAGTTCTTC. Residues: CASSSLAAKMDNEQFF.

The rearrangement joins TRBV4-3 to TRBJ2-3; 9 bases line up with TRBD1. The CDR3 is 17 amino acids. Germline CDR1 LGHNA, CDR2 YSLEER. With V trimmed by 0 bases and J by 4 bases, 8 bases remained unmatched. This CDR3 reads CASSQEGWGQGPDTQYF. CDR3 in DNA: TGCGCCAGCAGCCAAGAGGGGTGGGGACAGGGACCAGATACGCAGTATTTT.

This clonotype was seen a handful of times. This chain links TRBV29-1 with TRBJ2-7; D might be TRBD1 or TRBD2, each matching 5 bases. With 4 bases removed from V and 4 bases from J, the gap between germline ends came to 17 bases. The germline gives CDR1 SQVTM, CDR2 ANQGSEA. The CDR3 runs 14 residues. The CDR3 here is CSVVWGEGTYEQYF. The CDR3 DNA follows: TGCAGCGTTGTGTGGGGTGAGGGGACGTACGAGCAGTACTTC.